The text below deals with one T cell receptor beta chain. The source of the sample is a study of shared clonotypes between healthy human individuals. Study background: Samples came from two female and a few male donors aged 18 to 49.

An even split of each subset's genomic DNA across several immunoSEQ plates was performed. Only in-frame clones appear in the TCRdb table, and some are missing; sequencing was by immunoSEQ multiplex PCR. The data show around 2,000,000 clones, roughly 95% seen once. CD8 cells classed as naive were CD45RO-negative and positively selected for CCR7, excluding terminally differentiated effector memory CD45RA+ cells. This CDR3 spans 16 amino acids. V was clipped by 4 bases and J by 4 bases; unmatched bases: 9. Germline V lookup: CDR1 SGHNT, CDR2 YYREEE (reference sequence). The clonotype originates from a man younger than 35 in good health. V is TRBV5-4 and J is TRBJ2-3; 10 positions match TRBD1. Source material: naive CD8+ T cells sorted from blood. The CDR3 protein is CASSLLGTGAADTQYF. CDR3 sequence (DNA): TGTGCCAGCAGCCTATTGGGGACAGGGGCGGCAGATACGCAGTATTTT.